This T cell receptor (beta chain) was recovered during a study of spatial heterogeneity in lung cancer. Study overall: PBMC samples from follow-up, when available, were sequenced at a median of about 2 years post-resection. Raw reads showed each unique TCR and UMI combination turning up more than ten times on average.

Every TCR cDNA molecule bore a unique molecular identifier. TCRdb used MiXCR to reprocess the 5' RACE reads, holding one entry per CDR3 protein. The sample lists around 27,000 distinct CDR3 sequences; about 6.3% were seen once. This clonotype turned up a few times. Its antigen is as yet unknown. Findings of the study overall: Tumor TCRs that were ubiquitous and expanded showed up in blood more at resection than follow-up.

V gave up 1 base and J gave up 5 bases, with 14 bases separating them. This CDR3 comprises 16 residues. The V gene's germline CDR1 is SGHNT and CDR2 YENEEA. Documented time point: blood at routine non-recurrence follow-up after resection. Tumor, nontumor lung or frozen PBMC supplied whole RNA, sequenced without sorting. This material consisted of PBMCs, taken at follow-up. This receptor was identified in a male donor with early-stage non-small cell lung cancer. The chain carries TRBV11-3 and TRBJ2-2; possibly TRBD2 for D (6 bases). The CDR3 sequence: CASSLGGGMATGELFF. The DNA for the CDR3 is TGTGCCAGCAGCTTAGGAGGCGGGATGGCAACCGGGGAGCTGTTTTTT.